The rows below give T cell receptor beta chains drawn from one sample of a study of blood T cell repertoires in COVID-19. Measured with immunoSEQ multiplex PCR; TCRdb has only the in-frame clones, and not every one. The sample shows 110,000 to 150,000 clones, around nine tenths of them seen only once. Input material: peripheral blood. All receptors derive from a woman aged 40-49 years with acute or convalescent COVID-19. Both conserved end residues are part of each CDR3. A D gene is named only where the DNA matches it firmly. A clone size is listed for some rows: how often the clone was seen (once, few, many), or a class if it is expanded.

D gene | J gene | V gene | clone size | CDR3 protein | CDR3 DNA
. | TRBJ1-1 | TRBV10-3 | . | CAISESQGGNTEAFF | TGTGCCATCAGTGAGTCACAGGGTGGGAACACTGAAGCTTTCTTT
. | TRBJ1-4 | TRBV6-6 | . | CASSYLGGTNEKLFF | TGTGCCAGCAGTTACCTAGGAGGGACTAATGAAAAACTGTTTTTT
. | TRBJ1-3 | TRBV5-8 | . | CASSPTGIRNTIYF | TGTGCCAGCAGCCCGACAGGAATCAGGAACACCATATATTTT
. | TRBJ2-5 | TRBV30 | . | CAWSVQGKTQYF | TGTGCCTGGAGTGTCCAGGGCAAGACCCAGTACTTC
TRBD2 | TRBJ2-5 | TRBV6-5 | . | CASSFFPAGPQETQYF | TGTGCCAGCAGTTTCTTTCCAGCGGGGCCACAAGAGACCCAGTACTTC
. | TRBJ2-2 | TRBV19 | . | CASSIGRDGELFF | TGTGCCAGTAGTATTGGACGGGACGGGGAGCTGTTTTTT
TRBD2 | TRBJ2-7 | TRBV7-9 | . | CASSLTSGGDEQYF | TGTGCCAGCAGCTTAACTAGCGGGGGGGACGAGCAGTACTTC
. | TRBJ2-2 | TRBV5-1 | . | CASSLGPLTPRNTGELFF | TGCGCCAGCAGCTTGGGCCCTCTGACTCCCCGGAACACCGGGGAGCTGTTTTTT
. | TRBJ1-4 | TRBV30 | . | CAWSSIGSEKLFF | TGTGCCTGGAGTTCTATAGGGAGCGAAAAACTGTTTTTT
TRBD2 | TRBJ2-1 | TRBV11-1 | once | CASSLVAGGYNEQFF | TGTGCCAGCAGCTTAGTAGCGGGAGGGTACAATGAGCAGTTCTTC
. | TRBJ1-5 | TRBV7-6 | . | CASSPELYSNQPQHF | TGTGCCAGCAGCCCAGAATTATATAGCAATCAGCCCCAGCATTTT
. | TRBJ2-2 | TRBV7-6 | . | CASSTRGSGPTNTGELFF | TGTGCCAGCAGCACCCGGGGTAGCGGCCCGACGAACACCGGGGAGCTGTTTTTT
. | TRBJ1-1 | TRBV2 | . | CASSGWGDHTEAFF | TGTGCCAGCAGTGGATGGGGGGATCACACTGAAGCTTTCTTT
. | TRBJ2-3 | TRBV5-1 | . | CASSLDLGGRTTDTQYF | TGCGCCAGCAGCTTGGACCTCGGCGGGCGTACCACAGATACGCAGTATTTT
. | TRBJ2-7 | TRBV14 | . | CASSQDGERLSSYEQYF | TGTGCCAGCAGCCAAGATGGGGAGCGGCTGAGCTCCTACGAGCAGTACTTC
. | TRBJ1-2 | TRBV28 | . | CASSLPRGGGYTF | TGTGCCAGCAGTCTACCAAGGGGGGGCGGCTACACCTTC
TRBD1 | TRBJ1-4 | TRBV5-6 | once | CASSLLRDSGGDEKLFF | TGTGCCAGCAGCTTGCTCCGGGACAGCGGAGGAGATGAAAAACTGTTTTTT
. | TRBJ1-2 | TRBV24-1 | . | CATSDFPGDYGYTF | TGTGCCACCAGTGATTTTCCAGGGGACTATGGCTACACCTTC
TRBD1 | TRBJ1-4 | TRBV6-5 | . | CASRRTGLNEKLFF | TGTGCCAGCAGAAGGACAGGACTTAATGAAAAACTGTTTTTT
TRBD2 | TRBJ2-3 | TRBV3-1/TRBV3-2 | once | CASSQARSGTDTQYF | TGTGCCAGCAGCCAAGCCCGTAGCGGGACAGATACGCAGTATTTT
TRBD1 | TRBJ1-1 | TRBV7-2 | . | CASSLEGAVTEAFF | TGTGCCAGCAGCTTAGAGGGGGCGGTTACTGAAGCTTTCTTT
. | TRBJ1-6 | TRBV19 | . | CASSIGLSNSPLHF | TGTGCCAGTAGTATTGGACTTTCCAATTCACCCCTCCACTTT
TRBD1 | TRBJ2-2 | TRBV6-2/TRBV6-3 | . | CASSQGTGNTGELFF | TGTGCCAGCAGCCAGGGGACAGGGAACACCGGGGAGCTGTTTTTT
TRBD2 | TRBJ2-5 | TRBV4-3 | . | CASSPGAGVGETQYF | TGCGCCAGCAGTCCCGGAGCGGGAGTAGGGGAGACCCAGTACTTC
TRBD1 | TRBJ1-2 | TRBV14 | . | CASSQGSGQGGYTF | TGTGCCAGCAGCCAAGGCTCGGGACAGGGAGGCTACACCTTC
. | TRBJ2-3 | TRBV24-1 | once | CATSDSDLNTQYF | TGTGCCACCAGTGACTCAGATCTTAATACGCAGTATTTT
. | TRBJ1-2 | TRBV10-3 | . | CAISESTFYGYTF | TGTGCCATCAGTGAGTCGACATTCTATGGCTACACCTTC
. | TRBJ1-1 | TRBV10-3 | once | CAISEAHTEAFF | TGTGCCATCAGTGAGGCGCACACTGAAGCTTTCTTT
TRBD1 | TRBJ1-4 | TRBV7-6 | . | CASSLVQGANEKLFF | TGTGCCAGCAGCTTAGTACAGGGGGCTAATGAAAAACTGTTTTTT
. | TRBJ1-2 | TRBV19 | . | CASTPRWGDGYTF | TGTGCCAGTACACCAAGGTGGGGCGATGGCTACACCTTC
TRBD1 | TRBJ1-2 | TRBV7-2 | . | CASSPGGASYGYTF | TGTGCCAGCAGCCCAGGGGGCGCGTCCTATGGCTACACCTTC
. | TRBJ1-4 | TRBV10-2 | . | CASRTGEKLFF | TGCGCCAGCAGAACAGGGGAAAAACTGTTTTTT
TRBD2 | TRBJ2-1 | TRBV5-1 | . | CASSSAGGSYNEQFF | TGCGCCAGCAGCTCGGCGGGAGGGTCCTACAATGAGCAGTTCTTC
TRBD2 | TRBJ2-3 | TRBV12-3/TRBV12-4 | . | CASSTSGDTQYF | TGTGCCAGCAGTACTAGCGGGGATACGCAGTATTTT
. | TRBJ1-5 | TRBV6-6 | . | CASSYEVSPQHF | TGTGCCAGCAGTTACGAGGTCTCGCCCCAGCATTTT
TRBD1 | TRBJ2-2 | TRBV7-3 | . | CASSLPPYGQGNTGELFF | TGTGCCAGCAGCTTACCCCCATACGGACAGGGAAACACCGGGGAGCTGTTTTTT
. | TRBJ1-3 | TRBV6-5 | . | CASKYLVSGNTIYF | TGTGCCAGTAAATATCTCGTCTCCGGAAACACCATATATTTT
. | TRBJ1-1 | TRBV18 | . | CASSPNSVNTEAFF | TGTGCCAGCTCACCCAATTCGGTGAACACTGAAGCTTTCTTT
. | TRBJ2-3 | TRBV24-1 | . | CATSKAGTDTQYF | TGTGCCACCAGTAAAGCAGGTACAGATACGCAGTATTTT
. | TRBJ1-1 | TRBV6-2/TRBV6-3 | . | CASSYVLEAFF | TGTGCCAGCAGTTATGTACTCGAAGCTTTCTTT
. | TRBJ2-1 | TRBV18 | few | CASSPRAGAPYNEQFF | TGTGCCAGCTCACCACGGGCAGGGGCCCCCTACAATGAGCAGTTCTTC
. | TRBJ2-2 | TRBV12-5 | . | CASGLSLTDNTGELFF | TGTGCTAGTGGTTTGTCGTTGACAGATAACACCGGGGAGCTGTTTTTT
. | TRBJ2-6 | TRBV20-1 | . | CSASPGAGANVLTF | TGCAGTGCTAGTCCCGGTGCTGGGGCCAACGTCCTGACTTTC
. | TRBJ1-6 | TRBV2 | . | CASNRAGASPLHF | TGTGCCAGCAATCGGGCAGGGGCTTCACCCCTCCACTTT
TRBD1 | TRBJ1-2 | TRBV28 | . | CASSLEWGHRGAYGYTF | TGTGCCAGCAGTTTAGAGTGGGGTCACAGGGGGGCCTATGGCTACACCTTC
TRBD1 | TRBJ2-2 | TRBV27 | once | CASSRRGTGELFF | TGTGCCAGCAGTCGCAGGGGGACCGGGGAGCTGTTTTTT
TRBD1 | TRBJ1-6 | TRBV7-2 | . | CATTTGFYNSPLHF | TGTGCCACTACGACAGGGTTTTATAATTCACCCCTCCACTTT
TRBD2 | TRBJ2-4 | TRBV19 | once | CATSLGLVQPGNIQYF | TGTGCCACCAGCTTGGGACTAGTCCAACCGGGGAACATTCAGTACTTC
. | TRBJ1-2 | TRBV5-6 | once | CASSLDRNYGYTF | TGTGCCAGCAGCTTGGACAGAAACTATGGCTACACCTTC
TRBD1 | TRBJ2-1 | TRBV6-5 | . | CASSYRGTGPNEQFF | TGTGCCAGCAGTTACAGGGGGACAGGCCCAAATGAGCAGTTCTTC
. | TRBJ2-3 | TRBV15 | . | CATSGGLAVTTDTQYF | TGTGCCACCAGCGGGGGGCTAGCGGTTACCACAGATACGCAGTATTTT
. | TRBJ2-3 | TRBV4-3 | once | CASSQDGGTDTQYF | TGCGCCAGCAGCCAAGACGGAGGCACAGATACGCAGTATTTT
TRBD1 | TRBJ2-2 | TRBV18 | . | CASNGQGSAGELFF | TGTGCCTCGAACGGACAGGGGAGCGCCGGGGAGCTGTTTTTT
TRBD2 | TRBJ2-1 | TRBV19 | . | CASSLLAGPPRFF | TGTGCCAGTAGCCTTCTAGCGGGGCCCCCCCGGTTCTTC
. | TRBJ2-2 | TRBV18 | . | CASSPMGGSNTGELFF | TGTGCCAGCTCGCCAATGGGGGGATCGAACACCGGGGAGCTGTTTTTT
. | TRBJ2-1 | TRBV21-1 | . | CASRKTSGGIGGDNEQFF | TGTGCCAGCAGAAAGACTAGCGGGGGAATAGGGGGCGACAATGAGCAGTTCTTC
. | TRBJ1-1 | TRBV7-6 | . | CASSRNRASTEAFF | TGTGCCAGCAGCCGGAACAGGGCTAGCACTGAAGCTTTCTTT
. | TRBJ2-7 | TRBV4-1 | . | CASSQPGQTYEQYF | TGCGCCAGCAGCCAACCGGGACAAACCTACGAGCAGTACTTC